What follows describes a single T cell receptor beta chain. As yet, its antigen is unknown. The sample belongs to a study of shared clonotypes between healthy human individuals. Study-wide background: CD8 memory received one plate per donor, CD8 naive two, CD4 memory three and CD4 naive three. Whole-study results and caveats: Compared with clonotypes that all four donors shared, non-shared clonotypes had lower generation probabilities. Naive subsets typically showed greater estimated richness than memory subsets. With a handful of donors compared, roughly 4.9% of naive CD4 clonotypes were shared.

Terminally differentiated effector memory CD45RA+ cells were left out of the naive CD8 fraction, which was CD45RO-negative and positively selected for CCR7. V shed 1 base, J shed 2 bases, and the junction held 7 bases outside the gene matches. Germline V gives CDR1 SGDLS, CDR2 YYNGEE. This CDR3 is built from 16 residues. Method: immunoSEQ multiplex PCR; TCRdb's copy keeps in-frame clones and lacks some. The data contain about 1.9 million clones, approximately 92% of them singletons. The V gene is TRBV9, the J gene TRBJ2-3; 7 bases agree with TRBD1. The receptor comes from a man between 18 and 35 years old in good health. Some clones in this sample may be carry-over from other donors' samples. Sequenced sample: naive CD8+ T cells from PBMCs. The CDR3 nucleotides are TGTGCCAGCAGCGTAAGACAGGGTTTGGACACAGATACGCAGTATTTT. It is translated as CASSVRQGLDTDTQYF.